This TCR beta chain was identified during a study of shared clonotypes between healthy human individuals. Measured with immunoSEQ multiplex PCR; TCRdb has only the in-frame clones, and not every one. The sample lists under 1,100,000 clones; 65% to 80% were seen once. Splitting the CD4+ cells yielded a CD45RA+ naive subset and a CD45RA-negative memory subset. J was trimmed by 4 bases and V by 7 bases; bases with no gene match: 9. The germline V gene has CDR1 LNHDA and CDR2 SQIVND (reference sequence). The CDR3 loop spans 16 amino acids. The chain links TRBV19 to TRBJ2-3, with 12 bases fitting TRBD2. Sample: memory CD4+ T cells sorted from blood. Specified subset: CD45RA-negative fraction. The sequence was obtained from a man aged 18 to 29 in good health. The CDR3 DNA sequence: TGTGCCAGTAAAAACCCTAGCGGGAGGGGGGCAGATACGCAGTATTTT. This sequence encodes CASKNPSGRGADTQYF.